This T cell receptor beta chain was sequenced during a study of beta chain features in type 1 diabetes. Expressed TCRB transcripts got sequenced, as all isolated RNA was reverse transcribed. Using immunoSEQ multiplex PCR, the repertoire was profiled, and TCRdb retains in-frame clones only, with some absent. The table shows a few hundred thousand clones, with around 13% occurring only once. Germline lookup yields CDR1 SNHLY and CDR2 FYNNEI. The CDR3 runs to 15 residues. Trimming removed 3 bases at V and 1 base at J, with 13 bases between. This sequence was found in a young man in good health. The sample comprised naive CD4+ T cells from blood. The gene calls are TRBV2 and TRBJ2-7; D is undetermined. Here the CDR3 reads CASSDPGRLSYEQYV. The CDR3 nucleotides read TGTGCCAGCAGTGACCCCGGAAGATTATCCTACGAGCAGTACGTC.